These 10 T cell receptor beta chains share one sample of origin, sequenced in a study of cytomegalovirus exposure and HLA in healthy donors (dated by TCRdb to the late 2010s). Receptor amplification or capture employed the immunoSEQ multiplex PCR assay. TCRdb obtained this table from immuneACCESS and retained in-frame rearrangements with V and J assigned. These tables miss some clones; where compared with another copy, unresolved V genes account for less than half of the shortfall, and the remainder is unexplained. The sample profile shows 82,000 or so clones; over 85% of them were found once. The ten largest clones capture more than 0.65% of the sample. Sequencing was carried out using PBMCs. The receptors derive from a woman aged 18-30 years in good health and CMV-seronegative.

The chain recombines TRBV2 with TRBJ1-2, with D hard to call. The germline CDR1 and CDR2 sequences are SNHLY and FYNNEI. The CDR3 runs 11 residues. The V end was cut by 10 bases, the J end by 7 bases, with 13 bases between. The CDR3 bases are TGTGCCACCACCCGAACTAGTGGCTACACCTTC. It encodes CATTRTSGYTF.

This clone was recorded only once. This chain uses TRBV5-1 with TRBJ2-3; perhaps TRBD1 as D (6 bases). The ends were cut back, 4 bases at V and 5 bases at J, with 23 bases in the middle. The CDR3 is made up of 17 amino acids. The germline V gene encodes CDR1 SGHRS and CDR2 YFSETQ. CDR3 sequence reads: CASSLGQYRLSGDTQYF. CDR3 in DNA: TGCGCCAGCAGCCTCGGACAGTACCGCCTCTCGGGAGATACGCAGTATTTT. The complete variable domain, with remaining parts taken from reference TRBV5-1 and TRBJ2-3, reads KAGVTQTPRYLIKTRGQQVTLSCSPISGHRSVSWYQQTPGQGLQFLFEYFSETQRNKGNFPGRFSGRQFSNSRSEMNVSTLELGDSALYLCASSLGQYRLSGDTQYFGPGTRLTVL.

The genes are TRBV6-5 and TRBJ1-1, with D possibly TRBD1 on 5 matching bases. Germline V gene sequence: CDR1 MNHEY, CDR2 SVGAGI. The CDR3 extends over 14 amino acids. The germline V and J ends were trimmed by 6 bases and 9 bases, with 20 bases remaining between them. The CDR3 coding sequence is TGTGCCAGCAGATCTCCCGGGGGATCCCTCAAAGCTTTCTTT. Its translation is CASRSPGGSLKAFF.

The V call is TRBV7-8, the J call TRBJ2-5; 8 nucleotides align to TRBD2. V gave up 5 bases and J gave up 5 bases; unmatched junction bases: 7. The CDR3 covers 14 residues. Germline V gene data show CDR1 as SGHVS and CDR2 as FQNEAQ. DNA for the CDR3: TGTGCCAGCAGCCCCGGGGGGGCTTGGGAGACCCAGTACTTC. It is translated as CASSPGGAWETQYF.

J is TRBJ1-4 and V is TRBV4-3; D is uncertain. Per germline, CDR1 LGHNA and CDR2 YSLEER. The V and J ends lost 3 bases and 0 bases respectively, with 20 bases between them. The CDR3 has 19 residues. Here the CDR3 DNA reads TGCGCCAGCAGCCAGCCGGCGGTGGCAGCAGAAGCAACTAATGAAAAACTGTTTTTT. Residues: CASSQPAVAAEATNEKLFF.

The chain carries TRBV28 and TRBJ1-2, with TRBD1 identical over 8 bases. Trimming took 2 bases from V and 4 from J; bases not matched to a gene: 12. Germline V gene sequence: CDR1 MDHEN, CDR2 SYDVKM. This CDR3 is 17 amino acids long. The CDR3 loop reads CASSLISPQGAGYGYTF. CDR3 nucleotides: TGTGCCAGCAGTTTAATAAGTCCCCAGGGGGCTGGCTATGGCTACACCTTC.

V gene TRBV7-9 combines with J gene TRBJ1-2; D possibly corresponds to TRBD1 (5 bases). The V gene's germline CDR1 is SEHNR and CDR2 FQNEAQ (reference sequence). This CDR3 has 13 amino acids. V dropped 6 bases and J dropped 8 bases, with 16 bases sitting between them. The CDR3 DNA follows: TGTGCCAGCAGTTTGGAGGGGCCGGGAGGCTACACCTTC. Its translation: CASSLEGPGGYTF.

CDR3 coding DNA: TGTGCCAGCCTAAAACAGGGGGCAGCTTTCTTT. Translating gives CASLKQGAAFF. The chain uses TRBV27 and TRBJ1-1; 9 positions match TRBD1. CDR1 MNHEY and CDR2 SMNVEV come from the germline V gene (reference sequence). The CDR3 totals 11 residues. The V and J ends lost 8 bases and 10 bases, in that order; junction bases with no gene match: 5.

The rearrangement links TRBV19 to TRBJ1-4; 8 bases agree with TRBD1. Germline V CDR1 and CDR2: LNHDA, SQIVND (reference sequence). The CDR3 is 15 residues long. With V trimmed by 6 bases and J by 8 bases, 11 bases remained unmatched. In nucleotides, the CDR3 is TGTGCCAGTAGAGGACCCGGGACAGGAGACGAAAAACTGTTTTTT. Amino acid sequence: CASRGPGTGDEKLFF. Together with reference TRBV19 and TRBJ1-4, the CDR3 gives the full variable domain: DGGITQSPKYLFRKEGQNVTLSCEQNLNHDAMYWYRQDPGQGLRLIYYSQIVNDFQKGDIAEGYSVSREKKESFPLTVTSAQKNPTAFYLCASRGPGTGDEKLFFGSGTQLSVL.

V gene TRBV30 combines with J gene TRBJ2-1, with 7 bases fitting TRBD2. CDR3 length: 14 residues. Per the germline V gene, CDR1 is GTSNPN and CDR2 is SVGIG (reference sequence). V lost 1 base and J lost 6; bases outside the gene matches: 6. The CDR3 sequence is CAWSALAALNEQFF. The CDR3 DNA follows: TGTGCCTGGAGTGCCCTAGCGGCCCTCAATGAGCAGTTCTTC.